This T cell receptor beta chain was observed in a study of type 1 regulatory T cells. TCRdb ran MiXCR on the reads and lists one entry per CDR3 protein. Here the sample spans roughly 71,000 distinct CDR3 sequences, less than 25% being singletons. This clonotype was counted only a few times. What it recognizes is unknown. Study-level points and caveats: Compared with non-type 1 regulatory T cells, type 1 regulatory T cells showed a more restricted TCR repertoire.

Trimming stripped 8 bases from V and 5 bases from J, with 27 bases between. CDR3 length: 17 residues. Germline V CDR1 and CDR2: SGHTA, FQGNSA. The receptor was isolated from a human donor in good health. The sequencing sample was made of cultured type 1 regulatory T (Tr1) cells, either the whole culture or a sorted fraction (not recorded which). The chain uses TRBV7-2 and TRBJ1-1; a weak D match, TRBD1 (6 bases). The CDR3: CASSSFGAGVSRTEAFF. In DNA form, the CDR3 reads TGTGCCAGCTCTTCCTTCGGGGCAGGGGTTTCTAGGACTGAAGCTTTCTTT.